This TCR beta chain was recorded in a study of shared clonotypes between healthy human individuals (dated by TCRdb to 2018 to 2020). About the full investigation: The cohort comprised a couple of women and three men aged 18 to 49 years. For each donor, CD4 naive and CD4 memory were each given three plates, CD8 naive was given two plates, and CD8 memory was given one plate. The study deeply sequenced blood TCR repertoires of about 5 healthy adults to estimate repertoire size and the extent of clonotype sharing between individuals. Libraries were prepared and TCR repertoires were sequenced by different laboratories using diverse techniques, in order to increase sequencing depth and limit assay-specific biases. Each donor's leukapheresis produced roughly between about 0.9 and 9.5 billion PBMCs.

The study at large found these results: When several donors were compared, the shared fraction of clonotypes was about 5% for naive CD4, approximately 3.5% for naive CD8, 2% to 2.5% for memory CD4, and 0.35% to 0.4% for memory CD8. Even with the large sequencing depth, rarefaction of the sorted-subset datasets indicated that sequencing was incomplete. Clonotypes shared by all four sorted-subset donors showed higher generation probabilities than non-shared clonotypes. Naive subsets generally had larger estimated clonotype richness than memory subsets. Because the study included only a small number of donors, the genetic and exposure-history diversity represented was limited. Sampling was limited to blood, and TCR repertoires in tissue likely differ from TCR repertoires in blood. Pairwise subsampling led to the expectation that sequencing depth would affect the degree of clonotype sharing among donors.

Healthy HIV-negative adults with no recently reported acute infections or vaccinations were included as donors. Every donor was a Caucasian adult living in Nashville, Tennessee, USA. CD4+ T cells were enriched by magnetic negative selection; naive cells were then positively selected on CD45RA, and the negative fraction formed the memory subset. After blood collection by leukapheresis, PBMCs were isolated using Ficoll-Histopaque density gradient centrifugation and then cryopreserved in the vapor phase of liquid nitrogen. Analytical flow cytometry was used to check the purity and quantity of each magnetically sorted T cell population. Each sorted fraction had its genomic DNA isolated and then quantified by UV absorbance on a Nanodrop 2000c. Concerning this clone: The antigen it recognizes is unknown. Qualities for individual bases were not recorded, and no much larger clone is one base off.

Including the terminal cysteine and phenylalanine, the CDR3 comprises 15 residues. The kept DNA is CDR3 alone, 45 bases in frame from the first base. The germline V gene gives CDR1 as SGHTA and CDR2 as FQGNSA. The junction carries 15 bases between V and J, which are trimmed by 7 bases and 2 bases respectively. Using the deep immunoSEQ assay, multiplex PCR amplified TCR CDR3 regions from genomic DNA. Genomic DNA extracted from each cell subset was distributed evenly over all wells of several immunoSEQ 96-well plates, and each plate served as one replicate. Each replicate PCR for sorted subsets received around 200 ng genomic DNA, equal to about 30,000 T cell genomes. Purified libraries were measured with a Qubit 3.0 fluorometer, size-checked on a Bioanalyzer 2100, and measured again with the KAPA Library Quantification kit. Each immunoSEQ 96-well plate was sequenced on its own single-read 150-cycle Illumina NextSeq 550 flow cell. In the paper's pipeline: The immunoSEQ output contained only junctional sequences without quality scores, so filtering could not match that applied to full-length reads. Sequences were annotated with PyIR, a Python wrapper for IgBLAST v1.9, using IMGT germline references to assign V/J genes and CDR3. Reads were filtered out if the reads had weak V/J assignments (E-value above 1e-6), no CDR3, stop codons, out-of-frame junctions, or ambiguous translated residues. V3J clonotypes were defined as sequences sharing an identical inferred V gene, J gene, and CDR3 amino acid sequence. Percentage overlap between repertoires was computed as shared unique clonotypes divided by the size of the smaller repertoire. Repertoire richness was assessed with RTK rarefaction, the Chao1 estimator, and Recon v2.1 estimates of unobserved clonotypes. For all TCRbeta clonotypes obtained by the gDNA method from a few donors, generation probabilities were computed with OLGA. TCRdb holds this immuneACCESS table with in-frame rearrangements only. Some clones are missing; in checked studies, unresolved V genes explain under half, and the rest has no known cause. The V and J calls and the clone size are those of that table, but D and trimming were determined from the DNA. This sample has about 680,000 clones in its table, and 74% of those were observed once. The ten largest account for approximately 1.7% of the sample.

This clonotype was obtained from a woman between 25 and 40 years old in good health. Sequences were obtained from memory CD4+ T cells sorted from blood. The sample's cell subset or site label, decoded: CD45RA-negative fraction. Here the chain combines TRBV7-2 and TRBJ2-1; no D gene can be assigned with confidence. At the DNA level, the sequence is TGTGCCAGCAACTCGGCAGACGCACCCTACAATGAGCAGTTCTTC. Its translation is CASNSADAPYNEQFF.